One T cell receptor beta chain is described in this entry. What it binds is not known. The CDR3 spans 14 residues. CDR1 and CDR2 (germline): SNHLY, FYNNEI. The V and J ends lost 9 bases and 5 bases, in that order; junction bases with no gene match: 12. The PCR was carried out with 60 Vbeta primers and 13 Jbeta primers. Assay used: immunoSEQ multiplex PCR; TCRdb lists only in-frame clones, some missing. This sample's table has about 88,000 clones. These data originate in a study of cytomegalovirus exposure and HLA in healthy donors. Broader study findings: The authors later linked a missense DCLRE1C variant to TCR beta V- and J-gene trimming. The study labeled around 160 TCR beta chains cytomegalovirus-associated.

Sample: PBMCs. This chain connects TRBV2 to TRBJ2-5, with 7 bases that match TRBD2. The TCR sequence derives from a girl aged 5 to 17 in good health and CMV-seropositive. The CDR3 reads CARGTNSNVETQYF. For the CDR3, the DNA is TGTGCCAGAGGGACTAACAGTAATGTGGAGACCCAGTACTTC.